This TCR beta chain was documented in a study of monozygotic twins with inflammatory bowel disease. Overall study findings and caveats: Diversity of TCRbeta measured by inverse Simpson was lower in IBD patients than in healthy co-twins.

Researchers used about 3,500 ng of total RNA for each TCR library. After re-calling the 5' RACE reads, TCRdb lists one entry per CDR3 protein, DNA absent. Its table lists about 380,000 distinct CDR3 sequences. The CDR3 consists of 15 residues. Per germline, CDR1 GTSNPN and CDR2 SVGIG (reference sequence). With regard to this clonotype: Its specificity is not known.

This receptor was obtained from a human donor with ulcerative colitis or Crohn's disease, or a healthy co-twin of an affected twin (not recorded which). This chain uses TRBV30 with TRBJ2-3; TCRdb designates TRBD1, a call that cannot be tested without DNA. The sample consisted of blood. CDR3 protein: CAWREGTGVSDTQYF.